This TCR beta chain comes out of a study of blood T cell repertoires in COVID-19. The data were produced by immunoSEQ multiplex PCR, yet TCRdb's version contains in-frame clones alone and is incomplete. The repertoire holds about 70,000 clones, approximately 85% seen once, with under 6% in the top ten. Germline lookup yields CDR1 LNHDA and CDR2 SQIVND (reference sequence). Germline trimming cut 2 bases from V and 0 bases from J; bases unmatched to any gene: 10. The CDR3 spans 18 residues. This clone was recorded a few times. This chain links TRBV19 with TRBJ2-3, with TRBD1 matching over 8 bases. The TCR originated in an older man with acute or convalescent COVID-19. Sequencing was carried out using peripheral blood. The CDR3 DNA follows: TGTGCCAGTAGTATAAGTGTCCTCGGACAGGGTAGCACAGATACGCAGTATTTT. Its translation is CASSISVLGQGSTDTQYF.